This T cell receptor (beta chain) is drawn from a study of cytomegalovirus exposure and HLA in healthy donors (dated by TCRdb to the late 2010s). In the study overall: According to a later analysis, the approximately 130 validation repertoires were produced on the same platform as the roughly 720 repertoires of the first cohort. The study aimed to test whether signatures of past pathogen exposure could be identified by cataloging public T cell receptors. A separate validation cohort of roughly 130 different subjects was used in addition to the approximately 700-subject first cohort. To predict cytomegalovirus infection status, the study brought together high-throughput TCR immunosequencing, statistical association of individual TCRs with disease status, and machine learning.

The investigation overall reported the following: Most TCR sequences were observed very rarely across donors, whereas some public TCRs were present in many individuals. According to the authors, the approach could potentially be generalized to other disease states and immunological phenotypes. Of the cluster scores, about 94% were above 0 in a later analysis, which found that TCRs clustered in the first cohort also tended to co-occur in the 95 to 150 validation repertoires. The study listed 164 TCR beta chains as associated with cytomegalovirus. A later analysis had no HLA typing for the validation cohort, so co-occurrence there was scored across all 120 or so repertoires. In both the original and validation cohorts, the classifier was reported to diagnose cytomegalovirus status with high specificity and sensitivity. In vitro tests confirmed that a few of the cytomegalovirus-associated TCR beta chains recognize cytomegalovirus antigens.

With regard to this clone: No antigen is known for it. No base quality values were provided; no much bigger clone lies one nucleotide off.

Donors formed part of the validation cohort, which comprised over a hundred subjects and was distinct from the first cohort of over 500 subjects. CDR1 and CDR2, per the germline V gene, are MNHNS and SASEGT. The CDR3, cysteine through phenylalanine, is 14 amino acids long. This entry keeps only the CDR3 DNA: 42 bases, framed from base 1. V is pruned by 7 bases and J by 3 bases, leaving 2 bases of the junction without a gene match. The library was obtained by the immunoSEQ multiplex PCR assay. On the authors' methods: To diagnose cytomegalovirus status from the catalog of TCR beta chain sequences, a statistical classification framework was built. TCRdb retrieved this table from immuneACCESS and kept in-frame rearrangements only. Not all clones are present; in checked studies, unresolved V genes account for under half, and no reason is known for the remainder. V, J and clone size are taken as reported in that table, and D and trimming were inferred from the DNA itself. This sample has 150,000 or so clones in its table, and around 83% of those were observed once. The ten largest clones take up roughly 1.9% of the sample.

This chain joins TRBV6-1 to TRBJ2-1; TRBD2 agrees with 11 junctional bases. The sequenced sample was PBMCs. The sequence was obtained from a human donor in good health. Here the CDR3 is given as CASIGLAGYNEQFF. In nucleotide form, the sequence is TGTGCCAGCATTGGACTAGCGGGCTACAATGAGCAGTTCTTC.